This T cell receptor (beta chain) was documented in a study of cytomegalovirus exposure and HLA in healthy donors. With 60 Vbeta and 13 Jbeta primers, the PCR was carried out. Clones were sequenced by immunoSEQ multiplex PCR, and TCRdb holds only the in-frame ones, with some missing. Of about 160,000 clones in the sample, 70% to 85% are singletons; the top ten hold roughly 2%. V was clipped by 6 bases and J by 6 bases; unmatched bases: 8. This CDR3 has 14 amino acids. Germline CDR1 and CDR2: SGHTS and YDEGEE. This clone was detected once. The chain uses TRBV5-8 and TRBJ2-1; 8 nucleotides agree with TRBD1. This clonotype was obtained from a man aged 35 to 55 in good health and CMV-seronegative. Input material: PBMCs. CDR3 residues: CASTDRGRINEQFF. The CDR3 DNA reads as TGTGCCAGCACCGACAGGGGTCGGATCAATGAGCAGTTCTTC.